The 25 T cell receptor beta chains listed next were all sequenced from one sample in a study of shared clonotypes between healthy human individuals. Produced via immunoSEQ multiplex PCR; TCRdb's table is partial and in-frame only. The sample carries some 2.3 million clones, 85% to 95% recorded once. Sequencing used naive CD4+ T cells from PBMCs. Specified subset: CD45RA+ positively selected. These TCRs come from a man aged 18 to 29 in good health. Some clones in this sample may be carry-over from other donors' samples.

The rearrangement joins TRBV7-3 to TRBJ1-1, with TRBD1 matching 8 bases. There are 17 residues in the CDR3. Trimming cost V 4 bases and J 4 bases; bases outside gene matches: 14. Germline CDR1 is SGHTA and CDR2 is FQGTGA. The CDR3 loop is CASSSGTGLKEGTEAFF. DNA of the CDR3: TGTGCCAGCAGCTCCGGGACAGGCCTAAAGGAAGGCACTGAAGCTTTCTTT. The whole variable domain, remainder taken from reference TRBV7-3 and TRBJ1-1, is GAGVSQTPSNKVTEKGKYVELRCDPISGHTALYWYRQSLGQGPEFLIYFQGTGAADDSGLPNDRFFAVRPEGSVSTLKIQRTERGDSAVYLCASSSGTGLKEGTEAFFGQGTRLTVV.

The chain joins TRBV18 to TRBJ1-2; perhaps TRBD1 as D (5 bases). The CDR3 is 14 residues long. The V end lost 5 bases, the J end lost 2 bases, and 12 bases lay between the germline ends. In germline, CDR1 is KGHSH, CDR2 LQKENI. CDR3 in amino acids: CASSAEGRNYGYTF. The CDR3 DNA sequence: TGTGCCAGCTCAGCTGAGGGGCGGAACTATGGCTACACCTTC.

J is TRBJ1-1 and V is TRBV5-1; TRBD1 agrees at 11 bases. CDR1 and CDR2 from the germline V gene are SGHRS and YFSETQ. This CDR3 region has 17 residues. V lost 2 bases and J lost 1; bases outside the gene matches: 7. CDR3 DNA sequence: TGCGCCAGCAGCTTCGGACAGGGGGCGATTTCGAACACTGAAGCTTTCTTT. Translation: CASSFGQGAISNTEAFF.

This chain's CDR3 is CASSGAQGSSTDTQYF. CDR3 nucleotides: TGTGCCAGCAGTGGTGCGCAGGGTTCTAGCACAGATACGCAGTATTTT. This chain links TRBV6-6 with TRBJ2-3, with D tentatively TRBD1 (5 bases). The CDR3 is 16 amino acids. Germline loops: CDR1 MNHNY, CDR2 SVGAGI (reference sequence). V dropped 5 bases and J dropped 0 bases, with 15 bases sitting between them.

This rearrangement joins TRBV5-5 to TRBJ1-1; tentative D call: TRBD1 (6 bases). V shed 5 bases and J shed 4 bases, with 15 bases lying between them. The CDR3 length is 14 residues. Germline loops: CDR1 SGHKS, CDR2 YYEKEE (reference sequence). The CDR3 nucleotides are TGTGCCAGCAGGGCTACAGGGTTTGGCACTGAAGCTTTCTTT. This translates into CASRATGFGTEAFF.

This rearrangement joins TRBV11-1 to TRBJ2-5, with D unresolved. Germline CDR1 reads SGHAT; CDR2 reads FQDESV (reference sequence). The CDR3 is 13 amino acids. V lost 2 bases, J lost 3 bases, and 7 bases lay in between. The CDR3 region has the DNA TGTGCCAGCAGCTTAAATCGGGAAGAGACCCAGTACTTC. Its protein product is CASSLNREETQYF.

The chain couples TRBV5-1 to TRBJ1-3; the D is unclear. Deletions cut 0 bases from V and 3 bases from J, with 7 bases between. The CDR3 covers 14 residues. The V gene's germline CDR1 is SGHRS and CDR2 YFSETQ. CDR3: CASSLDSIGNTIYF. The DNA for the CDR3 is TGCGCCAGCAGCTTGGACAGTATTGGAAACACCATATATTTT.

The chain links TRBV7-6 to TRBJ2-1; 7 bases match TRBD2. V shed 3 bases and J 10 bases; nucleotides not matched to a gene: 9. There are 14 residues in the CDR3. CDR1 is SGHVS, CDR2 FNYEAQ, per germline. The DNA for the CDR3 is TGTGCCAGCAGCTTTGGGGGAGGGCCGGGAGAGCAGTTCTTC. Residues: CASSFGGGPGEQFF.

The chain combines TRBV2 with TRBJ2-5, with 13 bases matching TRBD2. Per the germline V gene, CDR1 is SNHLY and CDR2 is FYNNEI. This CDR3 comprises 15 residues. V lost 6 bases and J lost 5; bases outside the gene matches: 6. CDR3 sequence (DNA): TGTGCCAGCAGCCAACTAGCGGGAGGGGGGGAGACCCAGTACTTC. It encodes CASSQLAGGGETQYF. Full variable domain (remainder filled in from reference TRBV2 and TRBJ2-5): EPEVTQTPSHQVTQMGQEVILRCVPISNHLYFYWYRQILGQKVEFLVSFYNNEISEKSEIFDDQFSVERPDGSNFTLKIRSTKLEDSAMYFCASSQLAGGGETQYFGPGTRLLVL.

The chain links TRBV18 to TRBJ2-1, with TRBD1 matching over 9 bases. Germline V CDR1 and CDR2: KGHSH, LQKENI. The CDR3 sequence is 16 residues long. V shed 2 bases and J 7 bases; nucleotides not matched to a gene: 9. CDR3 sequence reads: CASSPFRDRVWNEQFF. The CDR3 bases are TGTGCCAGCTCACCATTCCGGGACAGGGTGTGGAATGAGCAGTTCTTC.

V is TRBV5-1 and J is TRBJ1-1; a possible D gene is TRBD1 (6 bases). The CDR3 loop spans 16 amino acids. Deletions cut 0 bases from V and 5 bases from J, with 17 bases between. The germline V gene encodes CDR1 SGHRS and CDR2 YFSETQ. The CDR3 is CASSLDGSGARTEAFF. In DNA, the CDR3 is TGCGCCAGCAGCTTGGATGGTTCGGGGGCGAGGACTGAAGCTTTCTTT.

The CDR3, as DNA: TGTGCCAGCAGTTTATTAGGAACAGGGGGATTTGGCTACACCTTC. As protein: CASSLLGTGGFGYTF. J is TRBJ1-2 and V is TRBV28; 8 bases fit TRBD1. This CDR3 has 15 amino acids. The germline V gene encodes CDR1 MDHEN and CDR2 SYDVKM. Trimming took 1 base from V and 7 from J; bases not matched to a gene: 8.

The rearrangement links TRBV15 to TRBJ2-1; the match to TRBD2 covers 16 bases. Germline assignment: CDR1 LNHNV and CDR2 YYDKDF (reference sequence). Losses at the gene ends were 3 bases for V and 1 base for J; bases not matched to a gene: 9. CDR3 length equals 20 residues. CDR3 DNA: TGTGCCACCAGCAGGTCCCTCGGGACTAGCGGGAGGGGATCCTACAATGAGCAGTTCTTC. Residues: CATSRSLGTSGRGSYNEQFF.

A single count supports this clone. The chain has TRBV7-9 and TRBJ2-5; D unclear. V gave up 7 bases and J gave up 1 base, with 10 bases separating them. Germline V gene lookup returns CDR1 SEHNR and CDR2 FQNEAQ (reference sequence). There are 13 residues in the CDR3. CDR3 sequence (DNA): TGTGCCAGCACCCCTGTTCCCCAAGAGACCCAGTACTTC. It translates to CASTPVPQETQYF.

This chain uses TRBV29-1 with TRBJ2-2; TRBD2 aligns across 11 bases. The V segment lost 7 bases and the J segment 4 bases; nucleotides outside the gene matches: 11. The CDR3 extends over 16 amino acids. CDR1 and CDR2 (germline): SQVTM, ANQGSEA. In DNA, the CDR3 is TGCAGCGCCAAAGCGGATACTAGCGGGGGCACCGGGGAGCTGTTTTTT. Residues: CSAKADTSGGTGELFF.

A remark on this clone: Other DNA sequences from this sample encode an identical CDR3 as well. For the CDR3, the DNA is TGCAGTGCGGGAGAAGAGACCCAGTACTTC. This encodes CSAGEETQYF. The J gene is TRBJ2-5, the V gene TRBV20-1; possibly TRBD2 for D (5 bases). Trimming pared 6 bases from V and 3 bases from J, leaving 5 bases between. The germline gives CDR1 DFQATT, CDR2 SNEGSKA (reference sequence). This CDR3 has 10 residues.

The V gene is TRBV2, the J gene TRBJ2-7; 7 bases agree with TRBD1. Trimming cost V 2 bases and J 6 bases; bases outside gene matches: 7. CDR1 is SNHLY and CDR2 is FYNNEI in the germline V gene. This CDR3 region has 14 residues. Written as DNA, the CDR3 is TGTGCCAGCAGTGAATACGGACAGGCCCGCGAGCAGTACTTC. It is translated as CASSEYGQAREQYF.

The chain carries TRBV4-2 and TRBJ2-7; TRBD2 matches at 10 bases. The V and J ends lost 4 bases and 3 bases, in that order; junction bases with no gene match: 6. This CDR3 has 15 amino acids. Germline CDR1 LGHNA, CDR2 YNFKEQ. CDR3 in amino acids: CASSPQREGRYEQYF. Written as DNA, the CDR3 is TGTGCCAGCAGCCCCCAGCGGGAGGGACGCTACGAGCAGTACTTC.

The chain has TRBV5-1 and TRBJ2-1; tentatively, D is TRBD1 (6 bases). This CDR3 region has 14 residues. Trimming cost V 0 bases and J 6 bases, with 10 bases left between them. Per germline, CDR1 SGHRS and CDR2 YFSETQ. CDR3 in amino acids: CASSLGTEFNEQFF. CDR3 sequence (DNA): TGCGCCAGCAGCTTGGGGACAGAATTCAATGAGCAGTTCTTC.

The chain couples TRBV2 to TRBJ1-2; no clear D gene. The V gene's germline CDR1 is SNHLY and CDR2 FYNNEI. V was cut by 8 bases and J by 8 bases, with 15 bases left in between. The CDR3 contains 12 residues. For the CDR3, the DNA is TGTGCCAGCCGCCTCGCTGTGGGCGGCTACACCTTC. The encoded protein is CASRLAVGGYTF.

This chain links TRBV5-4 with TRBJ2-1; the match to TRBD2 covers 7 bases. Germline assignment: CDR1 SGHNT and CDR2 YYREEE (reference sequence). The CDR3 extends over 15 amino acids. With 3 bases clipped from V and 2 bases from J, the junction kept 5 bases outside the gene matches. CDR3 bases: TGTGCCAGCAGCTCAGCAGCGGGAACCTACAATGAGCAGTTCTTC. It is translated as CASSSAAGTYNEQFF.

The J gene is TRBJ2-2, the V gene TRBV7-6; D may correspond to TRBD1 or TRBD2 (5 bases each). Looked up from germline, CDR1 is SGHVS and CDR2 is FNYEAQ. Trimming removed 7 bases from V and 2 bases from J, with 23 bases in between. The CDR3 consists of 18 residues. The CDR3 nucleotides are TGTGCCAGCATTCGAGGGCAGGGCCCGGTTATAAACACCGGGGAGCTGTTTTTT. Translation: CASIRGQGPVINTGELFF.

The V call is TRBV5-5, the J call TRBJ1-2, with a weak D call TRBD1 (5 bases). The CDR3 has 13 residues. The germline CDR1 and CDR2 sequences are SGHKS and YYEKEE (reference sequence). With 4 bases removed from V and 8 bases from J, the gap between germline ends came to 15 bases. CDR3 DNA sequence: TGTGCCAGCAGCCCGGGGGTAGAGCACGGCTACACCTTC. This gives the protein CASSPGVEHGYTF.

This clone was recorded only once. The gene calls are TRBV4-1 and TRBJ1-5, with D possibly matching TRBD1 (5 bases). V was cut by 4 bases and J by 2 bases, with 18 bases left in between. The length of the CDR3 is 17 residues. CDR1 is MGHRA, CDR2 YSYEKL, per germline. CDR3 loop: CASSLGAVGVGNQPQHF. The CDR3 DNA reads as TGCGCCAGCAGCCTTGGGGCGGTGGGAGTGGGCAATCAGCCCCAGCATTTT.

V usage is TRBV15 and J usage is TRBJ1-2; 7 nucleotides match TRBD1. Germline V CDR1 and CDR2: LNHNV, YYDKDF (reference sequence). After removal of 1 base from V and 8 bases from J, the junction contained 13 bases not matched to a gene. This CDR3 spans 16 amino acids. CDR3 region: CATSRGAPGTAGGYTF. CDR3 nucleotide sequence: TGTGCCACCAGCAGAGGGGCCCCGGGGACAGCGGGCGGCTACACCTTC. The full variable domain, rest sourced from reference TRBV15 and TRBJ1-2, is DAMVIQNPRYQVTQFGKPVTLSCSQTLNHNVMYWYQQKSSQAPKLLFHYYDKDFNNEADTPDNFQSRRPNTSFCFLDIRSPGLGDTAMYLCATSRGAPGTAGGYTFGSGTRLTVV.